Below, 20 T cell receptor beta chains from the same sample are listed, as sequenced in a study of identical twins. TCRdb redid the calling of the 5' RACE reads with MiXCR, one entry per CDR3 protein. The table records approximately 600,000 distinct CDR3 sequences, 7% to 7.5% of them present only once. This same sample was also taken into another study, of yellow fever vaccine responses in identical twins.

Sequencing was done on a sample of PBMCs. The receptor set was obtained from a woman between 18 and 29 years old in good health.

This clonotype came up many times. V usage is TRBV12-3 or TRBV12-4 and J usage is TRBJ2-2, with 14 bases identical to TRBD2. This CDR3 spans 16 amino acids. V lost 3 bases and J lost 4; bases outside the gene matches: 1. CDR3 nucleotides: TGTGCCAGCAGTTTTGGACTAGCGGGAGGCACCGGGGAGCTGTTTTTT. Amino acids: CASSFGLAGGTGELFF.

This clonotype was observed many times. The chain is built from TRBV5-1 and TRBJ2-2; no definite D call. V lost 0 bases, J lost 2 bases, and 8 bases lay in between. This CDR3 is built from 15 residues. Germline assignment: CDR1 SGHRS and CDR2 YFSETQ. Here the CDR3 DNA reads TGCGCCAGCAGCTTGGCCTTCTCAAACACCGGGGAGCTGTTTTTT. Amino acids: CASSLAFSNTGELFF.

This clonotype was counted between two and nine times. The CDR3 spells CASSYKGAYNEQFF. The CDR3 DNA sequence: TGTGCCAGCAGTTACAAGGGGGCCTACAATGAGCAGTTCTTC. This chain joins TRBV6-5 and TRBJ2-1, with D perhaps TRBD1 (6 bases). The germline V gene encodes CDR1 MNHEY and CDR2 SVGAGI. Trimming pared 2 bases from V and 2 bases from J, leaving 7 bases between. CDR3 length: 14 amino acids.

The chain combines TRBV18 with TRBJ2-6; TRBD2 agrees at 7 bases. The CDR3 covers 16 residues. The V and J ends lost 4 bases and 4 bases, in that order; junction bases with no gene match: 7. Germline V lookup: CDR1 KGHSH, CDR2 LQKENI. The CDR3: CASSRTGGAGANVLTF. The DNA for the CDR3 is TGTGCCAGCTCACGGACGGGGGGAGCGGGGGCCAACGTCCTGACTTTC. Filled out from reference TRBV18 and TRBJ2-6, the complete variable domain reads NAGVMQNPRHLVRRRGQEARLRCSPMKGHSHVYWYRQLPEEGLKFMVYLQKENIIDESGMPKERFSAEFPKEGPSILRIQQVVRGDSAAYFCASSRTGGAGANVLTFGAGSRLTVL.

This clonotype was picked up a small number of times. This chain uses TRBV20-1 with TRBJ1-2, with a tentative D call TRBD1 (5 bases). The ends were cut back, 3 bases at V and 4 bases at J, with 9 bases in the middle. The CDR3 length is 12 residues. The germline V gene has CDR1 DFQATT and CDR2 SNEGSKA (reference sequence). CDR3 in amino acids: CSASLGTYGYTF. Written as DNA, the CDR3 is TGCAGTGCTAGTCTCGGGACCTATGGCTACACCTTC.

This chain links TRBV14 with TRBJ2-2; 8 bases align to TRBD1. V lost 0 bases and J lost 0; bases outside the gene matches: 6. Germline V lookup: CDR1 SGHDN, CDR2 FVKESK. The CDR3 length is 18 residues. CDR3: CASSQDLAGGPNTGELFF. CDR3 nucleotides: TGTGCCAGCAGCCAAGATCTGGCAGGGGGCCCGAACACCGGGGAGCTGTTTTTT.

This sequence joins TRBV2 and TRBJ2-7; D not certain. The CDR3 consists of 11 residues. Germline V gene sequence: CDR1 SNHLY, CDR2 FYNNEI. V dropped 8 bases and J dropped 4 bases, with 9 bases sitting between them. CDR3 region: CASGLTYEQYF. Here the CDR3 DNA reads TGTGCCAGCGGTCTGACGTACGAGCAGTACTTC. Filled out from reference TRBV2 and TRBJ2-7, the complete variable domain reads EPEVTQTPSHQVTQMGQEVILRCVPISNHLYFYWYRQILGQKVEFLVSFYNNEISEKSEIFDDQFSVERPDGSNFTLKIRSTKLEDSAMYFCASGLTYEQYFGPGTRLTVT.

This clonotype was counted a few times. The V gene is TRBV29-1, the J gene TRBJ1-2, with D perhaps TRBD1 (5 bases). Germline values: CDR1 SQVTM, CDR2 ANQGSEA. This CDR3 spans 12 amino acids. Trimming shortened V by 7 bases and J by 8 bases, and 17 bases separated the two germline ends. The CDR3, as DNA: TGCAGCGCCTTGACAGCTTCTCTCGGCTACACCTTC. Its translation is CSALTASLGYTF.

A few counts support this clonotype. The chain employs TRBV27 and TRBJ2-6; possible D gene TRBD1, 6 bases. The CDR3 is 16 residues long. Germline values: CDR1 MNHEY, CDR2 SMNVEV (reference sequence). V shed 5 bases and J shed 0 bases, with 11 bases lying between them. The CDR3 is CASSRTANSGANVLTF. The CDR3 nucleotides are TGTGCCAGCAGTAGGACAGCCAACTCTGGGGCCAACGTCCTGACTTTC.

This clonotype has at least ten counts. V is TRBV5-1 and J is TRBJ2-1; the match to TRBD2 covers 8 bases. The V gene's germline CDR1 is SGHRS and CDR2 YFSETQ. J gave up 1 base and V 0 bases, and 9 bases lay outside the gene matches. The CDR3 spans 18 residues. CDR3 DNA: TGCGCCAGCAGCTTGGTGGTAGCGGGGCCTGGATCCTACAATGAGCAGTTCTTC. As protein: CASSLVVAGPGSYNEQFF.

This clonotype showed up just a few times. The rearrangement joins TRBV4-1 to TRBJ2-1; 13 positions match TRBD2. Germline assignment: CDR1 MGHRA and CDR2 YSYEKL. The CDR3 is made up of 17 amino acids. The J segment lost 6 bases and the V segment lost 0 bases, leaving 5 bases of the junction unmatched. The CDR3 nucleotides read TGCGCCAGCAGCCAAGACCCCAGACTAGCGGGGGGCAATGAGCAGTTCTTC. It translates to CASSQDPRLAGGNEQFF.

This clonotype occurred a few times. The chain has TRBV6-1 and TRBJ2-4; D may match TRBD1 or TRBD2 (5 bases each). Germline V gene lookup returns CDR1 MNHNS and CDR2 SASEGT. This CDR3 is 15 amino acids long. V lost 6 bases and J lost 0, with 12 bases in between. The CDR3 protein is CASSMTGAAKNIQYF. The DNA of the CDR3 is TGTGCCAGCAGCATGACCGGGGCAGCCAAAAACATTCAGTACTTC.

This clonotype was recorded at least ten times. V and J are TRBV7-9 and TRBJ2-2, with 7 bases identical to TRBD1. V gave up 7 bases and J gave up 0 bases; unmatched junction bases: 11. From germline, CDR1 is SEHNR and CDR2 FQNEAQ (reference sequence). This CDR3 has 17 amino acids. Here the CDR3 DNA reads TGTGCCAGCACCGACCCGACAGGGTACGCGAACACCGGGGAGCTGTTTTTT. As protein: CASTDPTGYANTGELFF. The whole variable domain, remainder taken from reference TRBV7-9 and TRBJ2-2, is DTGVSQNPRHKITKRGQNVTFRCDPISEHNRLYWYRQTLGQGPEFLTYFQNEAQLEKSRLLSDRFSAERPKGSFSTLEIQRTEQGDSAMYLCASTDPTGYANTGELFFGEGSRLTVL.

The chain has TRBV9 and TRBJ1-2; 8 bases are shared with TRBD1. The V gene's germline CDR1 is SGDLS and CDR2 YYNGEE. Losses at the gene ends were 3 bases for V and 13 bases for J; bases not matched to a gene: 8. The CDR3 length is 12 residues. CDR3 bases: TGTGCCAGCAGCGCCAACCAGGGGGCTTTCACCTTC. Translation: CASSANQGAFTF.

This clonotype was counted only a few times. This is likely a read error, given that the CDR3 carries no conserved phenylalanine or tryptophan at its end. This chain connects TRBV12-3 or TRBV12-4 to TRBJ1-1; D is uncertain. Trimming removed 5 bases from V and 6 bases from J, with 10 bases in between. The length of the CDR3 is 12 residues. In nucleotides, the CDR3 is TGTGCCAGCAGTCCCACCGGGGCTGAAGCTTTCTCT. It encodes CASSPTGAEAFS.

The table lists this clonotype with many counts. The rearrangement uses TRBV5-5 and TRBJ1-5; 8 bases are a match to TRBD1. Trimming took 0 bases from V and 3 from J; bases not matched to a gene: 2. The length of the CDR3 is 15 residues. CDR1 is SGHKS and CDR2 is YYEKEE in the germline V gene (reference sequence). CDR3 residues: CASSLADRVNQPQHF. The CDR3 bases are TGTGCCAGCAGCTTGGCGGACAGGGTCAATCAGCCCCAGCATTTT.

This clonotype was counted a few times. The V and J genes are TRBV15 and TRBJ2-3; no reliable D call. CDR1 and CDR2 (germline): LNHNV, YYDKDF (reference sequence). CDR3 length equals 15 residues. The V gene lost 1 base and the J gene lost 1 base, with 9 bases spanning the gap. Here the CDR3 DNA reads TGTGCCACCAGCAGAGCAGAATTCGGCACAGATACGCAGTATTTT. It specifies CATSRAEFGTDTQYF.

This clonotype has just a few counts. The rearrangement uses TRBV2 and TRBJ1-2, with 7 bases that match TRBD1. The CDR3 contains 15 residues. CDR1 SNHLY and CDR2 FYNNEI come from the germline V gene. V was clipped by 0 bases and J by 4 bases; unmatched bases: 5. CDR3 coding DNA: TGTGCCAGCAGTGAAGCTCCGGGACAGCTCTATGGCTACACCTTC. Encoded protein: CASSEAPGQLYGYTF.

The V and J genes are TRBV18 and TRBJ2-5, with D tentatively TRBD1 (7 bases). Germline CDR1 KGHSH, CDR2 LQKENI. This CDR3 region has 14 residues. V shed 2 bases and J shed 4 bases, with 11 bases lying between them. The CDR3 nucleotides read TGTGCCAGCTCACCATCTCAGGGGGGAGAGACCCAGTACTTC. Its translation is CASSPSQGGETQYF.

In the case of this clonotype: This may be a read error, as it is one base from a much larger clone. The CDR3 does not end in the conserved phenylalanine or tryptophan, so this is likely a read error. The chain carries TRBV28 and TRBJ2-1; 14 bases agree with TRBD2. The CDR3 is 18 residues long. Germline CDR1 is MDHEN and CDR2 is SYDVKM. Trimming took 4 bases from V and 0 from J; bases not matched to a gene: 5. DNA for the CDR3: TGTGCCAGCAGTTCCGGGACTAGCGGGGGCCTCTCCTACAATGAGCAGTTCTTG. This encodes CASSSGTSGGLSYNEQFL.